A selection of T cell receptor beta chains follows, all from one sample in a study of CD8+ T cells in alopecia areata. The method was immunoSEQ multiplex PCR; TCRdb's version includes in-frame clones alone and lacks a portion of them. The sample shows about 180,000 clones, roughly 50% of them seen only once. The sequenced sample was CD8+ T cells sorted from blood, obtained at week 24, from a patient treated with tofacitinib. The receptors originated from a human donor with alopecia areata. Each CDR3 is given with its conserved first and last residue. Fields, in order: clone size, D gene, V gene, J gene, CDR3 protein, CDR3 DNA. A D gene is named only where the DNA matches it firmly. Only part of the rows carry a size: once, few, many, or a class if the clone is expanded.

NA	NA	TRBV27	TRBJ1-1	CASSLGTHTEAFF	TGTGCCAGCAGTTTAGGGACACACACTGAAGCTTTCTTT
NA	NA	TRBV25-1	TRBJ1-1	CASSVEFMNTEAFF	TGTGCCAGCAGTGTAGAATTCATGAACACTGAAGCTTTCTTT
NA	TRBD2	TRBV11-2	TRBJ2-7	CASSARGGDDEQYF	TGTGCCAGCAGCGCGCGGGGGGGCGACGACGAGCAGTACTTC
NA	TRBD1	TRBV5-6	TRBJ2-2	CASSPTNRGQTGELFF	TGTGCCAGCAGCCCGACGAACAGGGGACAGACCGGGGAGCTGTTTTTT
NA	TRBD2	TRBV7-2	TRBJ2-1	CASSSQRGAGNEQFF	TGTGCCAGCAGTTCGCAGCGGGGGGCCGGCAATGAGCAGTTCTTC
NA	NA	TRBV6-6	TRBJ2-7	CASSYGEATPYEQYF	TGTGCCAGCAGTTACGGGGAAGCGACACCCTACGAGCAGTACTTC
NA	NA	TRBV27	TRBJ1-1	CASRPPGANTEAFF	TGTGCCAGCAGACCCCCGGGGGCGAACACTGAAGCTTTCTTT
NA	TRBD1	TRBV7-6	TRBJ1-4	CASSLEIQGASEKLFF	TGTGCCAGCAGCTTAGAGATACAGGGGGCCAGTGAAAAACTGTTTTTT
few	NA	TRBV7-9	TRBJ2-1	CASSSPGDYNEQFF	TGTGCCAGCAGCTCCCCGGGAGATTACAATGAGCAGTTCTTC
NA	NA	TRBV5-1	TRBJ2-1	CASSPVAQSFYNEQFF	TGCGCCAGCAGCCCCGTAGCGCAAAGTTTCTACAATGAGCAGTTCTTC
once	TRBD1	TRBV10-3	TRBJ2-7	CAISRLGQGGYEQYF	TGTGCCATCAGTCGCTTAGGACAGGGGGGCTACGAGCAGTACTTC
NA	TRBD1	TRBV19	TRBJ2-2	CASSPTGSGTGELFF	TGTGCCAGTAGCCCGACAGGGAGTGGCACCGGGGAGCTGTTTTTT
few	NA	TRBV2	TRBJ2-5	CASTERGWETQYF	TGTGCCAGCACCGAGAGGGGCTGGGAGACCCAGTACTTC
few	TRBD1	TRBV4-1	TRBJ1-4	CASSRTDRENEKLFF	TGCGCCAGCAGCCGAACGGACAGGGAGAATGAAAAACTGTTTTTT
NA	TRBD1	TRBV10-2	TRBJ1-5	CATTGGPDQPQHF	TGCGCCACCACAGGGGGCCCGGATCAGCCCCAGCATTTT
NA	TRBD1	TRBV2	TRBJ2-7	CASSEIGTGVREQYF	TGTGCCAGCAGTGAGATAGGGACAGGAGTAAGGGAGCAGTACTTC
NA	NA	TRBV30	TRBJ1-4	CAWSLYDRSEKLFF	TGTGCCTGGAGTTTATACGACAGGTCCGAAAAACTGTTTTTT
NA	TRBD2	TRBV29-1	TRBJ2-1	CSVVGGAYNEQFF	TGCAGCGTTGTGGGGGGGGCCTACAATGAGCAGTTCTTC
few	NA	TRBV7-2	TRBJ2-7	CASSGGQFYEQYF	TGTGCCAGCAGCGGGGGGCAGTTCTACGAGCAGTACTTC
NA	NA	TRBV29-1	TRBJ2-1	CSGKRGYEQFF	TGCAGCGGAAAAAGGGGATATGAGCAGTTCTTC
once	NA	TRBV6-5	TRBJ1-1	CASSYPPPQENTEAFF	TGTGCCAGCAGTTACCCCCCGCCACAGGAGAACACTGAAGCTTTCTTT
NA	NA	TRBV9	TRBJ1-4	CASSEQASTNEKLFF	TGTGCCAGCAGCGAGCAGGCCTCAACTAATGAAAAACTGTTTTTT